The T cell receptor (beta chain) under discussion was sequenced for a study of control samples from healthy donors and cancer patients. The CDR3 is 15 amino acids. Germline loops: CDR1 SGHTA, CDR2 FQGNSA. The assay was immunoSEQ multiplex PCR, and TCRdb's table has in-frame clones only and misses some. Among around 97,000 clones listed, around 89% were seen once. This clone appeared once. The junction shows a germline mismatch at one end, possibly a read error. The sample carries other DNA sequences with the same CDR3. This receptor was taken from a man between 60 and 75 years old with lung cancer. The chain carries TRBV7-2 and TRBJ1-2, with 7 bases identical to TRBD1. The sequencing sample was made of PBMCs. This chain's CDR3 is CASSQKDRAGHGYTF. In DNA form, the CDR3 reads TGTGCTAGCAGCCAAAAAGACAGGGCGGGACATGGCTACACCTTC.